These T cell receptor beta chains were read from a single sample in a study of vaccination and CD4 T cells after COVID-19. Each CDR3 protein gets one entry after TCRdb re-called the PCR reads with MiXCR. The table records fewer than 20,000 distinct CDR3 sequences, 60% to 75% of them present only once. The sample in question was CD4+ T cells from blood, obtained after SARS-CoV-2 vaccination. These receptors were collected from a human donor who had recovered from COVID-19. Both conserved end residues are part of each CDR3. The D gene is left open where the match is weak. Size values are once, few and many counts, or a class for expanded clones, and some rows have none.

J gene	V gene	CDR3 length	D gene	clone size	CDR3 DNA	CDR3 protein
TRBJ2-6	TRBV11-2	15	NA	few	TGTGCCAGCAGCTTCCAGTCGTCTGGGGCCAACGTCCTGACTTTC	CASSFQSSGANVLTF
TRBJ1-5	TRBV6-5	15	NA	NA	TGTGCCAGCAGTTACGCTGTAGGGAGTAATCAGCCCCAGCATTTT	CASSYAVGSNQPQHF
TRBJ1-5	TRBV7-8	18	NA	NA	TGTGCCAGCAGCTTAGCCGTACCCGGGGGGTTTAGCAATCAGCCCCAGCATTTT	CASSLAVPGGFSNQPQHF
TRBJ2-2	TRBV7-8	16	NA	NA	TGTGCCAGCAGCTTAATTCGACAGCGAAAAACCGGGGAGCTGTTTTTT	CASSLIRQRKTGELFF
TRBJ1-2	TRBV6-1	14	TRBD1	NA	TGTGCCAGCAGCCGGACAGGACCTAACTATGGCTACACCTTC	CASSRTGPNYGYTF
TRBJ1-5	TRBV28	16	NA	few	TGTGCCAGCAGCCCCCTTAGGGCAGCAAGCAATCAGCCCCAGCATTTT	CASSPLRAASNQPQHF
TRBJ2-5	TRBV9	17	TRBD2	NA	TGTGCCAGCAGCTTTCGTGGACTAGCGGGAGTCGAAGAGACCCAGTACTTC	CASSFRGLAGVEETQYF
TRBJ1-4	TRBV24-1	15	NA	NA	TGTGCCACCAGTGATTCGACAGGAGGGGAGGAAAAACTGTTTTTT	CATSDSTGGEEKLFF
TRBJ1-1	TRBV14	15	NA	NA	TGTGCCAGCAGCCCAGACTTCCCGCAGGGCACTGAAGCTTTCTTT	CASSPDFPQGTEAFF
TRBJ2-1	TRBV20-1	14	NA	NA	TGCAGTGCAGACGACTATAAGGGGGTCGATGAGCAGTTCTTC	CSADDYKGVDEQFF
TRBJ1-1	TRBV7-2	12	NA	NA	TGTGCCAGCAGCCAGTCCAACACTGAAGCTTTCTTT	CASSQSNTEAFF
TRBJ2-7	TRBV29-1	12	NA	NA	TGCAGCGTCGCCTTTAGCGGTTACGAGCAGTACTTC	CSVAFSGYEQYF
TRBJ2-5	TRBV20-1	14	NA	NA	TGCAGTGCTAGCAGGGAGTTACCTCAAGAGACCCAGTACTTC	CSASRELPQETQYF
TRBJ1-2	TRBV2	14	NA	NA	TGTGCCAGCAGTATTGACAGTTCCAGCTATGGCTACACCTTC	CASSIDSSSYGYTF
TRBJ2-7	TRBV20-1	15	NA	NA	TGCAGTGCCCCGAGGGGGGATACGAGCTCCTACGAGCAGTACTTC	CSAPRGDTSSYEQYF
TRBJ2-5	TRBV6-2/TRBV6-3	13	TRBD2	NA	TGTGCCTGCAGAACGGGAGGGGAGGAGACCCAGTACTTC	CACRTGGEETQYF
TRBJ1-2	TRBV29-1	14	NA	once	TGCAGCGTTGAAGATCGCGGGACGGGTAATGGCTACACCTTC	CSVEDRGTGNGYTF
TRBJ2-2	TRBV9	15	TRBD1	NA	TGTGCCAGCAGCGTCGGGACAGGAAGCACCGGGGAGCTGTTTTTT	CASSVGTGSTGELFF
TRBJ1-2	TRBV28	12	NA	NA	TGTGCCAGCATCGGAGGGGAATATGGCTACACCTTC	CASIGGEYGYTF
TRBJ1-1	TRBV6-1	11	NA	NA	TGTGCCAGCAGCTCCCGATCGACGGCTTTCTTT	CASSSRSTAFF
TRBJ2-5	TRBV7-3	14	TRBD2	NA	TGTGCCAGCACCTCAAGCGGGGTTCGGGAGACCCAGTACTTC	CASTSSGVRETQYF
TRBJ2-5	TRBV5-1	15	NA	NA	TGCGCCAGCAGCACCGGGGCTTCACAACAAGAGACCCAGTACTTC	CASSTGASQQETQYF
TRBJ2-3	TRBV19	11	NA	few	TGTGCCAGTAGTCACACAGATACGCAGTATTTT	CASSHTDTQYF
TRBJ1-6	TRBV7-9	14	NA	few	TGTGCCAGCAGCTTACAACAGGGAAATTCACCCCTCCACTTT	CASSLQQGNSPLHF
TRBJ1-5	TRBV27	19	TRBD1	NA	TGTGCCAGCAGTTTCCGACCCCCTTCGACAGGGTCGGGCAATCAGCCCCAGCATTTT	CASSFRPPSTGSGNQPQHF
TRBJ1-6	TRBV27	15	NA	once	TGTGCCAGCAAACCAAGGGGCTCCTATAATTCACCCCTCCACTTT	CASKPRGSYNSPLHF
TRBJ1-1	TRBV7-6	13	NA	few	TGTGCCAGCAGCTCGGGACCGAACACTGAAGCTTTCTTT	CASSSGPNTEAFF
TRBJ2-1	TRBV20-1	14	NA	few	TGCAGTGCTGGCAGGGGCGGTTCCTACAATGAGCAGTTCTTC	CSAGRGGSYNEQFF
TRBJ2-5	TRBV7-2	15	TRBD2	NA	TGTGCCAGCAGCTTATTGGCGGGAGTTAGTGAGACCCAGTACTTC	CASSLLAGVSETQYF
TRBJ2-2	TRBV28	12	NA	few	TGTGCCAGCATGGGGGCTCCCGGGGAGCTGTTTTTT	CASMGAPGELFF